The 14 T cell receptor beta chains below all came from one sample that was sequenced in a study of cytomegalovirus exposure and HLA in healthy donors (dated by TCRdb to 2015 to 2018). The library was prepared using the immunoSEQ multiplex PCR assay. A mixture of 60 forward primers for TCR Vbeta segments and 13 reverse primers for TCR Jbeta segments was used in the multiplex PCR. Imported from immuneACCESS, the table was reduced by TCRdb to in-frame sequences with V and J called. These copies leave out some clones; in studies compared against another copy, an unresolved V gene accounts for under half, and the cause of the remainder is not known. The sample contains about 150,000 clones, just under 90% of them found a single time. Clones ranked in the top ten supply roughly 5.2% of the sample. Sequencing input: PBMCs. These receptors were collected from a woman aged 25 to 39 in good health and CMV-seronegative.

This chain links TRBV6-1 with TRBJ1-6; TRBD1 agrees at 10 bases. The ends lost 6 bases at V and 8 bases at J; junction bases unmatched: 7. Germline V gives CDR1 MNHNS, CDR2 SASEGT. The CDR3 totals 15 residues. This CDR3 is CASSWGGQGYSPLHF. In DNA form, the CDR3 reads TGTGCCAGCAGCTGGGGGGGACAGGGGTATTCACCCCTCCACTTT.

The rearrangement links TRBV5-6 to TRBJ2-7; 10 positions match TRBD1. V trimming: 6 bases; J trimming: 1 base; junction bases outside the gene matches: 10. CDR1 and CDR2 (germline): SGHDT, YYEEEE. The CDR3 is 16 residues long. The CDR3: CASTTAGTGVSYEQYF. The CDR3 nucleotides read TGTGCCAGCACCACCGCCGGGACAGGGGTGTCCTACGAGCAGTACTTC.

V gene TRBV28 combines with J gene TRBJ2-5; 13 positions match TRBD2. V dropped 0 bases and J dropped 5; count of bases not matched to a gene: 9. This CDR3 is built from 18 residues. Germline values: CDR1 MDHEN, CDR2 SYDVKM. This chain's CDR3 is CASSLCSSLAGGGETQYF. CDR3 nucleotides: TGTGCCAGCAGTTTATGCTCGTCACTAGCGGGAGGGGGGGAGACCCAGTACTTC.

J is TRBJ2-2 and V is TRBV5-8; D might be TRBD2 (5 bases). There are 13 residues in the CDR3. CDR1 and CDR2 from the germline V gene are SGHTS and YDEGEE. V was trimmed by 7 bases and J by 6 bases, leaving 13 bases between them. The CDR3 protein is CASQRQYAGELFF. DNA for the CDR3: TGTGCCAGCCAGCGGCAGTACGCCGGGGAGCTGTTTTTT.

The chain is built from TRBV10-3 and TRBJ2-1, with D perhaps matching TRBD1 (6 bases). The CDR3 runs to 14 residues. Germline CDR1 and CDR2: ENHRY and SYGVKD. Trimming stripped 1 base from V and 4 bases from J, with 8 bases between. For the CDR3, the DNA is TGTGCCATCAGTGAGTGGACAGCATACAATGAGCAGTTCTTC. This gives the protein CAISEWTAYNEQFF.

This sequence joins TRBV9 and TRBJ2-7, with D tentatively TRBD1 (6 bases). The CDR3 loop spans 14 amino acids. Trimming cost V 4 bases and J 6 bases, with 17 bases left between them. Germline lookup yields CDR1 SGDLS and CDR2 YYNGEE. The CDR3 nucleotides read TGTGCCAGCAGCTCCCAGATAGGGGGAAGCGAGCAGTACTTC. The encoded protein is CASSSQIGGSEQYF. Drawing the rest from reference TRBV9 and TRBJ2-7, the complete variable domain is DSGVTQTPKHLITATGQRVTLRCSPRSGDLSVYWYQQSLDQGLQFLIQYYNGEERAKGNILERFSAQQFPDLHSELNLSSLELGDSALYFCASSSQIGGSEQYFGPGTRLTVT.

This chain joins TRBV4-3 and TRBJ1-1, with 10 nucleotides matching TRBD1. Germline values: CDR1 LGHNA, CDR2 YSLEER. The junction had 14 bases not matched to a gene; V was cut back by 0 bases and J by 4 bases. This CDR3 has 19 amino acids. CDR3 sequence: CASSQDHSGTGVGGTEAFF. CDR3 coding DNA: TGCGCCAGCAGCCAAGATCATTCCGGGACAGGGGTCGGTGGCACTGAAGCTTTCTTT.

The chain uses TRBV7-8 and TRBJ1-3; unclear D gene. The V gene lost 1 base and the J gene lost 0 bases, with 10 bases spanning the gap. CDR3 size: 16 residues. Germline V CDR1 and CDR2: SGHVS, FQNEAQ. CDR3 bases: TGTGCCAGCAGCTTAGAGCGGAGGTACTCTGGAAACACCATATATTTT. Its translation: CASSLERRYSGNTIYF.

V usage is TRBV15 and J usage is TRBJ2-3; D might be TRBD1 (5 bases). The germline CDR1 and CDR2 sequences are LNHNV and YYDKDF (reference sequence). The CDR3 contains 14 residues. Trimming left V 0 bases short and J 4 bases short, with 8 bases between. Here the CDR3 reads CATSRDAGSDTQYF. DNA of the CDR3: TGTGCCACCAGCAGAGATGCAGGGTCAGATACGCAGTATTTT.

The chain is built from TRBV7-6 and TRBJ2-1; TRBD2 might be the D (7 bases). The germline CDR1 and CDR2 sequences are SGHVS and FNYEAQ. This CDR3 has 16 residues. V lost 1 base and J lost 6, with 16 bases in between. The CDR3 DNA reads TGTGCCAGCAGCTTAGGTGGAAGGGGGGGCCGCAATGAGCAGTTCTTC. The encoded protein is CASSLGGRGGRNEQFF.

J is TRBJ1-1 and V is TRBV29-1, with D possibly being TRBD1 (6 bases). Trimming shortened V by 7 bases and J by 8 bases, and 11 bases separated the two germline ends. This CDR3 has 10 amino acids. Germline CDR1 reads SQVTM; CDR2 reads ANQGSEA. CDR3 loop: CSGLTGEAFF. For the CDR3, the DNA is TGCAGCGGATTGACAGGCGAAGCTTTCTTT.

A single count supports this clone. The chain carries TRBV15 and TRBJ2-1, with D perhaps TRBD2 (6 bases). CDR3 length equals 15 residues. Per germline, CDR1 LNHNV and CDR2 YYDKDF (reference sequence). The V gene lost 3 bases and the J gene lost 6 bases, with 15 bases spanning the gap. The CDR3 DNA follows: TGTGCCACCAGCAGGGGGGGTTCAACGGCCAATGAGCAGTTCTTC. Its protein product is CATSRGGSTANEQFF. The variable domain in full, completed from reference TRBV15 and TRBJ2-1, reads DAMVIQNPRYQVTQFGKPVTLSCSQTLNHNVMYWYQQKSSQAPKLLFHYYDKDFNNEADTPDNFQSRRPNTSFCFLDIRSPGLGDTAMYLCATSRGGSTANEQFFGPGTRLTVL.

The genes are TRBV27 and TRBJ1-5; D might be TRBD1 (5 bases). V lost 3 bases and J 3 bases, leaving 12 bases between the germline ends. The CDR3 spans 15 residues. Germline CDR1 is MNHEY and CDR2 is SMNVEV (reference sequence). Here the CDR3 DNA reads TGTGCCAGCAGTTTCTCGACAGCCCTCAATCAGCCCCAGCATTTT. It yields the protein CASSFSTALNQPQHF.

The chain has TRBV5-1 and TRBJ2-1; D uncertain. Germline V CDR1 and CDR2: SGHRS, YFSETQ. CDR3 length equals 12 residues. The V gene lost 2 bases and the J gene lost 7 bases, with 7 bases spanning the gap. The CDR3 loop reads CASSLAGNEQFF. CDR3 sequence (DNA): TGCGCCAGCAGCTTAGCCGGGAATGAGCAGTTCTTC.